Below are 29 T cell receptor beta chains sequenced from a single sample in a study of shared clonotypes between healthy human individuals. Sequencing was performed with immunoSEQ multiplex PCR; in TCRdb, only in-frame clones are kept and a portion is missing. The repertoire holds some 2.4 million clones, with approximately 93% as singletons. The sequenced sample was naive CD4+ T cells from PBMCs. Regarding subset: CD45RA+ positively selected. The receptors stem from a man between 18 and 35 years old in good health. Some clones in this sample may be carry-over from other donors' samples.

V and J are TRBV10-3 and TRBJ1-1, with a possible D match to TRBD1 (5 bases). This CDR3 region has 14 residues. V was cut by 10 bases and J by 0 bases, with 15 bases left in between. The germline gives CDR1 ENHRY, CDR2 SYGVKD. CDR3 loop: CATREDRLNTEAFF. CDR3 sequence (DNA): TGTGCCACCAGGGAGGATCGTTTGAACACTGAAGCTTTCTTT.

This clone was seen only once. The chain carries TRBV18 and TRBJ1-3; D remains unclear. The CDR3 totals 15 residues. Germline CDR1 is KGHSH and CDR2 is LQKENI. Deletions cut 2 bases from V and 0 bases from J, with 8 bases between. CDR3 in amino acids: CASSPSSISGNTIYF. The CDR3 nucleotides are TGTGCCAGCTCACCAAGTTCCATCTCTGGAAACACCATATATTTT.

This rearrangement joins TRBV28 to TRBJ2-7; either TRBD1 or TRBD2 may supply D (6 bases each). Trimming took 6 bases from V and 1 from J, leaving 16 bases between them. The CDR3 has 15 amino acids. CDR1 is MDHEN and CDR2 is SYDVKM in the germline V gene. The CDR3 nucleotides read TGTGCCAGCAGCAAGGGGGGTGCCGGGTCCTACGAGCAGTACTTC. This sequence encodes CASSKGGAGSYEQYF. Drawing the rest from reference TRBV28 and TRBJ2-7, the complete variable domain is DVKVTQSSRYLVKRTGEKVFLECVQDMDHENMFWYRQDPGLGLRLIYFSYDVKMKEKGDIPEGYSVSREKKERFSLILESASTNQTSMYLCASSKGGAGSYEQYFGPGTRLTVT.

The rearrangement links TRBV9 to TRBJ2-3; 8 bases line up with TRBD2. The V and J ends lost 0 bases and 5 bases, in that order; junction bases with no gene match: 5. Germline V lookup: CDR1 SGDLS, CDR2 YYNGEE. The CDR3 sequence is 15 residues long. CDR3 DNA: TGTGCCAGCAGCGTAGTAGCGGGACCCGAAGATACGCAGTATTTT. This sequence encodes CASSVVAGPEDTQYF.

The rearrangement uses TRBV7-9 and TRBJ1-6; D possibly corresponds to TRBD1 (6 bases). The V and J ends lost 1 base and 7 bases respectively, with 11 bases between them. This CDR3 contains 15 residues. Germline V gene data show CDR1 as SEHNR and CDR2 as FQNEAQ (reference sequence). CDR3 loop: CASSLVGTTNSPLHF. CDR3 nucleotide sequence: TGTGCCAGCAGCTTAGTCGGGACAACAAATTCACCCCTCCACTTT. Drawing the rest from reference TRBV7-9 and TRBJ1-6, the complete variable domain is DTGVSQNPRHKITKRGQNVTFRCDPISEHNRLYWYRQTLGQGPEFLTYFQNEAQLEKSRLLSDRFSAERPKGSFSTLEIQRTEQGDSAMYLCASSLVGTTNSPLHFGNGTRLTVT.

J is TRBJ1-3 and V is TRBV9; possibly TRBD1 for D (5 bases). The CDR3 has 14 amino acids. Trimming shortened V by 4 bases and J by 1 base, and 9 bases separated the two germline ends. CDR1 and CDR2 (germline): SGDLS, YYNGEE. This chain's CDR3 is CASSQQVSGNTIYF. For the CDR3, the DNA is TGTGCCAGCAGCCAACAGGTTTCTGGAAACACCATATATTTT. Variable domain in full (rest from reference TRBV9 and TRBJ1-3): DSGVTQTPKHLITATGQRVTLRCSPRSGDLSVYWYQQSLDQGLQFLIQYYNGEERAKGNILERFSAQQFPDLHSELNLSSLELGDSALYFCASSQQVSGNTIYFGEGSWLTVV.

This rearrangement joins TRBV7-2 to TRBJ2-1; D perhaps matches TRBD2 (6 bases). Looked up from germline, CDR1 is SGHTA and CDR2 is FQGNSA. The CDR3 runs 15 residues. Deletions cut 5 bases from V and 1 base from J, with 12 bases between. The CDR3 DNA follows: TGTGCCAGCAGCCTCTGGCGGGGTTCCTACAATGAGCAGTTCTTC. Residues: CASSLWRGSYNEQFF.

V usage is TRBV28 and J usage is TRBJ2-1; a possible D gene is TRBD1 (5 bases). The CDR3 loop spans 15 amino acids. Trimming took 3 bases from V and 0 from J, leaving 9 bases between them. Germline V gives CDR1 MDHEN, CDR2 SYDVKM. The CDR3 spells CASSFPGLSYNEQFF. The CDR3, as DNA: TGTGCCAGCAGTTTCCCAGGGCTCTCCTACAATGAGCAGTTCTTC.

The genes are TRBV6-5 and TRBJ1-1; 10 bases align to TRBD1. After removal of 5 bases from V and 10 bases from J, the junction contained 7 bases not matched to a gene. Germline CDR1 is MNHEY and CDR2 is SVGAGI. The CDR3 has 13 amino acids. CDR3 DNA sequence: TGTGCCAGCAGTCCGACAGGGGGCCGTGGAGCTTTCTTT. Its protein product is CASSPTGGRGAFF.

This clone was counted a single time. The chain carries TRBV13 and TRBJ1-5; D remains unclear. Trimming removed 6 bases from V and 6 bases from J, with 9 bases in between. Germline V CDR1 and CDR2: PRHDT, FYEKMQ (reference sequence). The CDR3 has 12 amino acids. The CDR3 DNA is TGTGCCAGCAGTCTGAGAGGTCAGCCCCAGCATTTT. It is translated as CASSLRGQPQHF.

This sequence joins TRBV5-4 and TRBJ2-2, with 7 bases identical to TRBD1. Per germline, CDR1 SGHNT and CDR2 YYREEE (reference sequence). The length of the CDR3 is 15 residues. V shed 0 bases and J 6 bases; nucleotides not matched to a gene: 5. CDR3 region: CASSLDLQGAGELFF. The CDR3 DNA sequence: TGTGCCAGCAGCTTGGATCTGCAGGGGGCCGGGGAGCTGTTTTTT.

The chain carries TRBV6-1 and TRBJ2-1; D might be TRBD1 (6 bases). V lost 6 bases, J lost 5 bases, and 11 bases lay in between. The CDR3 extends over 13 amino acids. Per the germline V gene, CDR1 is MNHNS and CDR2 is SASEGT. The CDR3 is CASRTGWDNEQFF. CDR3 DNA: TGTGCCAGCAGGACAGGTTGGGACAATGAGCAGTTCTTC.

The count of this clone is one. V and J are TRBV5-1 and TRBJ2-7; possibly TRBD1 for D (6 bases). Trimming removed 0 bases at V and 6 bases at J, with 10 bases between. The CDR3 is 13 amino acids. The germline gives CDR1 SGHRS, CDR2 YFSETQ. CDR3 DNA sequence: TGCGCCAGCAGCTTGGGGGACACAAGCGAGCAGTACTTC. It specifies CASSLGDTSEQYF.

J is TRBJ2-5 and V is TRBV7-9; D might be TRBD2 (5 bases). The CDR3 spans 15 residues. Germline loops: CDR1 SEHNR, CDR2 FQNEAQ (reference sequence). V dropped 2 bases and J dropped 5 bases, with 15 bases sitting between them. CDR3 sequence (DNA): TGTGCCAGCAGCTTACGTTTGGGGAGTGGTGAGACCCAGTACTTC. Its translation: CASSLRLGSGETQYF.

The genes are TRBV5-1 and TRBJ2-7; the match to TRBD2 covers 7 bases. CDR3 size: 14 residues. The V gene end was trimmed by 2 bases and the J gene end by 9 bases; junction bases not matched to a gene: 11. Germline V lookup: CDR1 SGHRS, CDR2 YFSETQ. The CDR3 reads CASSLPKPSGGQYF. DNA of the CDR3: TGCGCCAGCAGCTTACCAAAACCGTCGGGGGGGCAGTACTTC.

In DNA, the CDR3 is TGCAGCGCACAACCCACTACCAGGGGTGAAGCTTTCTTT. Residues: CSAQPTTRGEAFF. The rearrangement joins TRBV29-1 to TRBJ1-1; D might be TRBD1 (6 bases). With 7 bases removed from V and 7 bases from J, the gap between germline ends came to 19 bases. Germline V CDR1 and CDR2: SQVTM, ANQGSEA. The CDR3 extends over 13 amino acids. The full variable domain, in which reference TRBV29-1 and TRBJ1-1 provide the parts outside the CDR3, is SAVISQKPSRDICQRGTSLTIQCQVDSQVTMMFWYRQQPGQSLTLIATANQGSEATYESGFVIDKFPISRPNLTFSTLTVSNMSPEDSSIYLCSAQPTTRGEAFFGQGTRLTVV.

This chain uses TRBV2 with TRBJ1-5; D unclear. Germline CDR1 SNHLY, CDR2 FYNNEI. V shed 5 bases and J shed 0 bases, with 8 bases lying between them. The CDR3 length is 14 residues. DNA of the CDR3: TGTGCCAGCAGTCTCCCGAATAGCAATCAGCCCCAGCATTTT. Its protein is CASSLPNSNQPQHF.

The CDR3 DNA reads TGTGCCAGCAGCCAAGTTGGAGAGACCCAGTACTTC. Translating it yields CASSQVGETQYF. The chain is built from TRBV14 and TRBJ2-5, with no clear D. Germline V gene lookup returns CDR1 SGHDN and CDR2 FVKESK. There are 12 residues in the CDR3. The V and J ends lost 1 base and 4 bases respectively, with 4 bases between them.

V and J are TRBV7-3 and TRBJ1-1; D gene ambiguous. This CDR3 comprises 14 residues. CDR1 is SGHTA and CDR2 is FQGTGA in the germline V gene. V was cut by 5 bases and J by 2 bases, with 12 bases left in between. The CDR3 nucleotides read TGTGCCAGCAGCCCACCCGGGGTAAACACTGAAGCTTTCTTT. Encoded protein: CASSPPGVNTEAFF.

The CDR3: CASSPMGRLEVYGYTF. CDR3 coding DNA: TGTGCCAGTAGTCCCATGGGTCGCCTGGAGGTTTATGGCTACACCTTC. The rearrangement uses TRBV19 and TRBJ1-2; the D is unclear. V lost 5 bases, J lost 5 bases, and 21 bases lay in between. The germline V gene has CDR1 LNHDA and CDR2 SQIVND (reference sequence). The CDR3 has 16 residues.

As DNA, the CDR3 is TGTGCCAGCAGTGGCTATGGGATCAACACCGGGGAGCTGTTTTTT. It codes for CASSGYGINTGELFF. The chain employs TRBV2 and TRBJ2-2; D remains unclear. The CDR3 loop spans 15 amino acids. Looked up from germline, CDR1 is SNHLY and CDR2 is FYNNEI. The germline V and J ends were trimmed by 4 bases and 2 bases, with 11 bases remaining between them.

The chain uses TRBV13 and TRBJ2-7; D is perhaps TRBD1 or TRBD2 (5 bases each). Trimming pared 4 bases from V and 3 bases from J, leaving 13 bases between. Germline V gives CDR1 PRHDT, CDR2 FYEKMQ (reference sequence). This CDR3 has 14 residues. Here the CDR3 DNA reads TGTGCCAGCAGCTCCGGGACGACCCACTACGAGCAGTACTTC. Amino acid sequence: CASSSGTTHYEQYF.

In the case of this clone: At the DNA level, this CDR3 is encoded by other sequences in the same sample as well. The rearrangement uses TRBV5-1 and TRBJ2-3; 11 nucleotides match TRBD2. Germline CDR1 is SGHRS and CDR2 is YFSETQ. The J segment lost 2 bases and the V segment lost 2 bases, leaving 4 bases of the junction unmatched. The CDR3 runs to 16 residues. CDR3 amino acids: CASSFLAGGPTDTQYF. Here the CDR3 DNA reads TGCGCCAGCAGCTTTCTAGCGGGAGGCCCCACAGATACGCAGTATTTT.

The chain combines TRBV19 with TRBJ1-2; the D is unclear. Trimming left V 2 bases short and J 2 bases short, with 12 bases between. Per the germline V gene, CDR1 is LNHDA and CDR2 is SQIVND (reference sequence). The CDR3 loop spans 15 amino acids. The CDR3 loop is CASSINQALNYGYTF. The CDR3 DNA follows: TGTGCCAGTAGTATAAATCAGGCGCTCAACTATGGCTACACCTTC.

V usage is TRBV29-1 and J usage is TRBJ2-7; TRBD1 aligns across 11 bases. Germline V lookup: CDR1 SQVTM, CDR2 ANQGSEA. The CDR3 consists of 16 residues. Trimming at V came to 6 bases and at J to 2 bases, leaving 12 bases not matched to a gene. DNA of the CDR3: TGCAGCGTCTCAGGGACAGGGGGACTCACGGCCTACGAGCAGTACTTC. The encoded protein is CSVSGTGGLTAYEQYF.

The CDR3 region has the DNA TGTGCCAGCAGCTTAGCGCCGCACTATGGCTACACCTTC. This encodes CASSLAPHYGYTF. The rearrangement joins TRBV7-2 to TRBJ1-2; D unresolved. The germline V and J ends were trimmed by 0 bases and 3 bases, with 5 bases remaining between them. CDR3 length: 13 residues. The germline gives CDR1 SGHTA, CDR2 FQGNSA. The full variable domain, in which reference TRBV7-2 and TRBJ1-2 provide the parts outside the CDR3, is GAGVSQSPSNKVTEKGKDVELRCDPISGHTALYWYRQSLGQGLEFLIYFQGNSAPDKSGLPSDRFSAERTGGSVSTLTIQRTQQEDSAVYLCASSLAPHYGYTFGSGTRLTVV.

This clone was detected only once. This chain connects TRBV15 to TRBJ1-2; 9 nucleotides match TRBD1. The germline V gene has CDR1 LNHNV and CDR2 YYDKDF (reference sequence). The junction had 5 bases not matched to a gene; V was cut back by 3 bases and J by 12 bases. The CDR3 runs to 12 residues. CDR3 DNA: TGTGCCACCAGCAGGACCGACAGGGGGAACACCTTC. This gives the protein CATSRTDRGNTF.

V usage is TRBV5-4 and J usage is TRBJ2-5; 12 nucleotides align to TRBD2. In germline, CDR1 is SGHNT, CDR2 YYREEE (reference sequence). CDR3 size: 15 residues. The V and J ends lost 0 bases and 3 bases, in that order; junction bases with no gene match: 0. For the CDR3, the DNA is TGTGCCAGCAGCTTGGCTAGCGGGAGGGAAGAGACCCAGTACTTC. This translates into CASSLASGREETQYF.

The J gene is TRBJ1-2, the V gene TRBV6-5, with 7 bases aligning to TRBD1. Losses at the gene ends were 1 base for V and 7 bases for J; bases not matched to a gene: 3. The CDR3 consists of 13 residues. CDR1 and CDR2 from the germline V gene are MNHEY and SVGAGI. CDR3 loop: CASSYWDRRGYTF. DNA for the CDR3: TGTGCCAGCAGTTACTGGGACAGACGTGGCTACACCTTC.